The rows below give T cell receptor beta chains drawn from one sample of a study of OX40 agonist ivuxolimab in advanced cancers. The repertoire was sequenced with immunoSEQ multiplex PCR; TCRdb's copy has only in-frame clones and lacks some. The sample contains 13,000 or so clones, 75% to 95% of which appear only once. The sample here was CD4+ or CD8+ T cells sorted from blood, taken in a trial of the OX40 agonist ivuxolimab. Source of these receptors: an adult with an advanced solid tumor such as melanoma, head and neck, liver or kidney cancer. The CDR3 runs from the conserved cysteine through the conserved F or W. D genes are given only for firm matches. Not every row has a clone size; where given, it reads once, few, many or a size class.

D gene,clone size,V gene,J gene,CDR3 protein,CDR3 DNA
.,.,TRBV7-3,TRBJ2-1,CASSPGPNEQFF,TGTGCCAGCAGCCCAGGCCCCAATGAGCAGTTCTTC
.,few,TRBV27,TRBJ1-1,CASSFGGREAFF,TGTGCCAGCAGTTTTGGGGGGCGTGAAGCTTTCTTT
TRBD1,.,TRBV28,TRBJ1-1,CASSSLTGDTEAFF,TGTGCCAGCAGTTCTCTGACAGGGGACACTGAAGCTTTCTTT
TRBD1,.,TRBV10-3,TRBJ1-2,CAIKAETGQGYTF,TGTGCCATCAAAGCGGAGACAGGGCAAGGCTACACCTTC
TRBD1,.,TRBV4-3,TRBJ1-6,CASSQNRGNNSPLHF,TGCGCCAGCAGCCAAAACAGGGGTAATAATTCACCCCTCCACTTT
TRBD2,.,TRBV4-1,TRBJ2-7,CASSQGVGGGPYEQYF,TGCGCCAGCAGCCAAGGTGTGGGGGGGGGTCCCTACGAGCAGTACTTC
.,.,TRBV6-6,TRBJ2-2,CASSHDTYTGELFF,TGTGCCAGCAGCCACGACACTTACACCGGGGAGCTGTTTTTT
.,.,TRBV2,TRBJ2-7,CASSVRGYEQYF,TGTGCCAGCAGTGTCCGCGGGTACGAGCAGTACTTC
TRBD1,.,TRBV27,TRBJ2-7,CASSLSDRGAYEQYF,TGTGCCAGCAGTTTATCGGACAGGGGGGCATACGAGCAGTACTTC
TRBD2,few,TRBV15,TRBJ2-7,CATSRGGRGAGGPYEQYF,TGTGCCACCAGCAGAGGGGGGCGGGGAGCGGGAGGACCCTACGAGCAGTACTTC
.,.,TRBV29-1,TRBJ2-1,CSVVGNNEQFF,TGCAGCGTTGTAGGGAACAATGAGCAGTTCTTC
TRBD2,.,TRBV28,TRBJ2-7,CASSRLAVSSYEQYF,TGTGCCAGCAGTAGACTAGCGGTCAGCTCCTACGAGCAGTACTTC
.,.,TRBV4-1,TRBJ2-5,CASSQPPARDSPLGETQYF,TGCGCCAGCAGCCAACCCCCCGCAAGGGACTCCCCATTGGGGGAGACCCAGTACTTC
.,medium-sized,TRBV4-1,TRBJ2-1,CASSQDTRDSYNEQFF,TGCGCCAGCAGCCAAGATACCAGGGACTCCTACAATGAGCAGTTCTTC
.,.,TRBV19,TRBJ1-5,CASSIGTVDSNQPQHF,TGTGCCAGTAGTATCGGAACTGTCGATAGCAATCAGCCCCAGCATTTT
.,.,TRBV6-5,TRBJ1-1,CASSGWTEAFF,TGTGCCAGCAGCGGGTGGACTGAAGCTTTCTTT
TRBD2,.,TRBV5-4,TRBJ2-3,CASAAVPGGNTDTQYF,TGTGCCAGCGCCGCCGTACCGGGGGGGAACACAGATACGCAGTATTTT
TRBD2,.,TRBV6-6,TRBJ2-1,CASSYSGLAGYNEQFF,TGTGCCAGCAGTTACTCGGGACTAGCGGGATACAATGAGCAGTTCTTC
TRBD2,.,TRBV2,TRBJ2-7,CASRGDLGGLAGKYEQYF,TGTGCCAGCAGAGGAGACCTTGGCGGACTAGCGGGAAAGTACGAGCAGTACTTC
TRBD2,.,TRBV4-2,TRBJ2-2,CASSQELAGGRGELFF,TGTGCCAGCAGCCAGGAACTAGCGGGAGGGCGCGGGGAGCTGTTTTTT
.,.,TRBV4-2,TRBJ2-7,CASSHSPGPGVEQYF,TGTGCCAGCAGCCATTCGCCGGGACCAGGGGTCGAGCAGTACTTC
.,.,TRBV11-2,TRBJ1-4,CASSLGSSGDEKLFF,TGTGCCAGCAGCTTAGGGAGCAGTGGGGATGAAAAACTGTTTTTT
TRBD1,.,TRBV18,TRBJ2-7,CASSPGVGQGAYEQYF,TGTGCCAGCTCACCAGGGGTGGGACAGGGGGCCTACGAGCAGTACTTC
.,.,TRBV27,TRBJ1-2,CASSLWGGNADGYTF,TGTGCCAGCAGTTTATGGGGGGGAAACGCCGATGGCTACACCTTC
.,.,TRBV14,TRBJ2-7,CASSQDWGSSYEQYF,TGTGCCAGCAGCCAAGATTGGGGGAGCTCCTACGAGCAGTACTTC
TRBD1,.,TRBV9,TRBJ2-2,CASSAGQGSWTGELFF,TGTGCCAGCAGCGCAGGACAGGGTAGTTGGACCGGGGAGCTGTTTTTT
TRBD2,.,TRBV11-3,TRBJ2-1,CASSSATSGGNEQFF,TGTGCCAGCAGCTCGGCGACTAGCGGGGGGAATGAGCAGTTCTTC
.,once,TRBV5-4,TRBJ1-3,CASSSGASGNTIYF,TGTGCCAGCAGCTCTGGGGCCTCGGGAAACACCATATATTTT
TRBD1,.,TRBV9,TRBJ2-2,CASSVGGQGTTGELFF,TGTGCCAGCAGCGTCGGAGGACAGGGGACCACCGGGGAGCTGTTTTTT
.,.,TRBV5-8,TRBJ1-3,CASSSGISGNTIYF,TGTGCCAGCAGCTCCGGAATCTCTGGAAACACCATATATTTT
.,.,TRBV7-3,TRBJ2-2,CASSSGWTGELFF,TGTGCCAGCAGCTCAGGATGGACCGGGGAGCTGTTTTTT